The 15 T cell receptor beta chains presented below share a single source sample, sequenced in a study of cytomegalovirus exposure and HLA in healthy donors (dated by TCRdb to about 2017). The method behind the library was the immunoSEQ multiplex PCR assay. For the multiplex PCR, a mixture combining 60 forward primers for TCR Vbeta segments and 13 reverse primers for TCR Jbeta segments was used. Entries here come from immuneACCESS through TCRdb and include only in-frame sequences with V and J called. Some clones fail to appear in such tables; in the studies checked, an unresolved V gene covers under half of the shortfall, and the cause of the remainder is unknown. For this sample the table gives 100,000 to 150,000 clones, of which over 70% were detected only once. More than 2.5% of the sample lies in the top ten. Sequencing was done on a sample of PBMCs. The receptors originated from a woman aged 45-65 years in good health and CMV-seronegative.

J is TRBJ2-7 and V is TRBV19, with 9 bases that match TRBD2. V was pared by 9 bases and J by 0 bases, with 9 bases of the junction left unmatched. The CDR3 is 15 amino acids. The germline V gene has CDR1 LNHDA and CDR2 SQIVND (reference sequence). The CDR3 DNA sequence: TGTGCCAGCAGACAACTAGCGGGTGACTCCTACGAGCAGTACTTC. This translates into CASRQLAGDSYEQYF.

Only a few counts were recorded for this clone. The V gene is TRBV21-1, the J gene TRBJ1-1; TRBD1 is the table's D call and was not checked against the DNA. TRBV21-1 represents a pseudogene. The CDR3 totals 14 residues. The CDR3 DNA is TGTGCCAGCAGCAATTCAGGGGGCCAGGTTGAAGCTTTCTTT. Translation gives CASSNSGGQVEAFF.

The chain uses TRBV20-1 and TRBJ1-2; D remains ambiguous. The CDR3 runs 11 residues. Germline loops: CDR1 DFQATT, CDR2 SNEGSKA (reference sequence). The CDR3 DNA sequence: TGCAAAGTCGAGGGTAACTATGGCTACACCTTC. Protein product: CKVEGNYGYTF.

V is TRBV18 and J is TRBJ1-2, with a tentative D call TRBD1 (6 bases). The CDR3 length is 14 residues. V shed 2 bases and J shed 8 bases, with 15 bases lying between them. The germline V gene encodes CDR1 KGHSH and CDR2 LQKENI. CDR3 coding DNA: TGTGCCAGCTCACCAAGGGACAAAAGGGACGGCTACACCTTC. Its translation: CASSPRDKRDGYTF.

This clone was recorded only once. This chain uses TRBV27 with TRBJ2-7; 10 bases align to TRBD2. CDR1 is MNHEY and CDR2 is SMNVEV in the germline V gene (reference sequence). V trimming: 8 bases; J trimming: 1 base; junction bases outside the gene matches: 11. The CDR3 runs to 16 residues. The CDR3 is CASVSSLAGVSYEQYF. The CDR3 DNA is TGTGCCAGCGTATCCTCCCTAGCGGGGGTATCCTACGAGCAGTACTTC.

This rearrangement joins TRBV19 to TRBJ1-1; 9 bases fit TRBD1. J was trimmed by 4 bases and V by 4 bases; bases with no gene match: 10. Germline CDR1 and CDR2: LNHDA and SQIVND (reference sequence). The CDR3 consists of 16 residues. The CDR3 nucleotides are TGTGCCAGTAGTAGGAAACCACAGGGGGCCCTCACTGAAGCTTTCTTT. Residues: CASSRKPQGALTEAFF.

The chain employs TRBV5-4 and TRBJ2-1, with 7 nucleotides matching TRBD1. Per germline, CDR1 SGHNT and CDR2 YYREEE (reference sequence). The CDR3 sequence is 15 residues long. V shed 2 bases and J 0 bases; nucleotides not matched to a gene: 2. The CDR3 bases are TGTGCCAGCAGCTTCAGGGGGAGCTCCTACAATGAGCAGTTCTTC. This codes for CASSFRGSSYNEQFF.

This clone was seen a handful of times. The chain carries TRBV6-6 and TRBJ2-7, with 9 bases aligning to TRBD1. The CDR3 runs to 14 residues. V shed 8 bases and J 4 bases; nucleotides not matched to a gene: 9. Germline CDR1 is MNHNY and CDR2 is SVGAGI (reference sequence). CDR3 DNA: TGTGCCAGCCTCCCGGGACAGGGTGTGTACGAGCAGTACTTC. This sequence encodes CASLPGQGVYEQYF.

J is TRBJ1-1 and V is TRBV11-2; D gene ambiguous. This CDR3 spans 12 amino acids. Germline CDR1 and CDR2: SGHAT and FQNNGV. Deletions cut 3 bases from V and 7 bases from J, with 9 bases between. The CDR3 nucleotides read TGTGCCAGCAGCTTGAGTGGCGGTGAAGCTTTCTTT. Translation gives CASSLSGGEAFF.

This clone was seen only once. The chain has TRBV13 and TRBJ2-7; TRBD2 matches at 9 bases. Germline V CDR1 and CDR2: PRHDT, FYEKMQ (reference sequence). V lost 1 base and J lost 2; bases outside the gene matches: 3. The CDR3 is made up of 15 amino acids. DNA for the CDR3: TGTGCCAGCAGCTTAGCCCTAGCGGGGACCTACGAGCAGTACTTC. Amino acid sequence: CASSLALAGTYEQYF.

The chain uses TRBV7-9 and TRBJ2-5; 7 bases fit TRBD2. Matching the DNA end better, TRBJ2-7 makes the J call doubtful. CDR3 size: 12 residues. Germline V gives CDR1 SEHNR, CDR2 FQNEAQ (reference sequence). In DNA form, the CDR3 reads TGTGCCAGCCAAGGGGAGGGTTACGAGCAGTACTTC. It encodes CASQGEGYEQYF.

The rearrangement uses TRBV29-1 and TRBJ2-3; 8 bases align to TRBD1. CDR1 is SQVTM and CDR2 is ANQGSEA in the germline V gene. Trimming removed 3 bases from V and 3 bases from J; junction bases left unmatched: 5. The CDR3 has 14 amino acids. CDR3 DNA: TGCAGCGTTGATACCAGGGGGCTTACAGATACGCAGTATTTT. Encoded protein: CSVDTRGLTDTQYF.

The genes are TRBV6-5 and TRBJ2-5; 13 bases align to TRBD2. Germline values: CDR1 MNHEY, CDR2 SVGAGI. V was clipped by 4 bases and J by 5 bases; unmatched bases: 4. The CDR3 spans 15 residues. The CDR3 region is CASSSGLAGSETQYF. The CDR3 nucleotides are TGTGCCAGCAGTTCGGGACTAGCGGGATCGGAGACCCAGTACTTC.

The CDR3, as DNA: TGCAGCGTTGAAGCTTGGGCGGGAGGGCTTCATTTGGCCAAAAACATTCAGTACTTC. It codes for CSVEAWAGGLHLAKNIQYF. The gene calls are TRBV29-1 and TRBJ2-4; 9 nucleotides match TRBD2. CDR3 length: 19 residues. The V segment lost 1 base and the J segment 1 base; nucleotides outside the gene matches: 14. Germline-derived CDR1 and CDR2 are SQVTM and ANQGSEA.

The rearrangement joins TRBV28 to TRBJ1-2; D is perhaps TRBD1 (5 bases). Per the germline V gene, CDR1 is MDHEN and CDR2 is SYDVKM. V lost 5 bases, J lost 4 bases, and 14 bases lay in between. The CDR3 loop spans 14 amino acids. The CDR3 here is CASSHPTGPYGYTF. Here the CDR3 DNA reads TGTGCCAGCAGTCACCCAACAGGACCCTATGGCTACACCTTC.